These 29 T cell receptor beta chains were sequenced from one sample in a study of cytomegalovirus exposure and HLA in healthy donors. This PCR relied on a set of 60 Vbeta primers and 13 Jbeta primers. Produced via immunoSEQ multiplex PCR; TCRdb's table is partial and in-frame only. Among some 110,000 clones listed, roughly 71% were seen once. Source material: PBMCs. The receptors derive from a woman between 45 and 65 years old in good health and CMV-seropositive.

V is TRBV11-2 and J is TRBJ1-1; tentatively, D is TRBD1 (6 bases). The CDR3 totals 15 residues. CDR1 is SGHAT, CDR2 FQNNGV, per germline. V lost 8 bases and J lost 0, with 16 bases in between. For the CDR3, the DNA is TGTGCCAGCGGGCCCCCGACAGGAATGAACACTGAAGCTTTCTTT. Translating gives CASGPPTGMNTEAFF. Complete variable domain (other parts from reference TRBV11-2 and TRBJ1-1): EAGVAQSPRYKIIEKRQSVAFWCNPISGHATLYWYQQILGQGPKLLIQFQNNGVVDDSQLPKDRFSAERLKGVDSTLKIQPAKLEDSAVYLCASGPPTGMNTEAFFGQGTRLTVV.

DNA for the CDR3: TGTGCCAGCAGCTTTTACAGTGGGCTGCGCCCCCTTGGGACGCAGTATTTT. It specifies CASSFYSGLRPLGTQYF. The chain uses TRBV21-1 and TRBJ2-3; the table's D call, TRBD1, was not checked against the DNA. TRBV21-1 is deemed a pseudogene. There are 17 residues in the CDR3.

The chain recombines TRBV10-2 with TRBJ1-5, with D possibly TRBD1 on 5 matching bases. The ends were cut back, 8 bases at V and 0 bases at J, with 14 bases in the middle. Germline CDR1 reads WSHSY; CDR2 reads SAAADI. This CDR3 has 15 residues. CDR3 loop: CASHIGHNSNQPQHF. Here the CDR3 DNA reads TGCGCCAGCCATATTGGACACAATAGCAATCAGCCCCAGCATTTT.

V usage is TRBV7-8 and J usage is TRBJ2-6; D possibly corresponds to TRBD1 (6 bases). The V and J ends lost 1 base and 0 bases respectively, with 10 bases between them. This CDR3 is 17 amino acids long. Germline V lookup: CDR1 SGHVS, CDR2 FQNEAQ. The CDR3 sequence: CASSLETGTSGANVLTF. The CDR3, as DNA: TGTGCCAGCAGCTTAGAAACAGGGACCTCTGGGGCCAACGTCCTGACTTTC.

The V gene is TRBV10-2, the J gene TRBJ2-3; TRBD1 agrees at 7 bases. Trimming at V came to 8 bases and at J to 0 bases, leaving 5 bases not matched to a gene. Germline assignment: CDR1 WSHSY and CDR2 SAAADI. There are 14 residues in the CDR3. The CDR3 DNA sequence: TGCGCCAGCCTTGGACAGGCCAGCACAGATACGCAGTATTTT. Translating gives CASLGQASTDTQYF.

The chain combines TRBV15 with TRBJ2-3; D is perhaps TRBD1 (6 bases). The CDR3 sequence is 15 residues long. Germline CDR1 LNHNV, CDR2 YYDKDF (reference sequence). V lost 6 bases to trimming and J lost 1 base, with 14 bases between them. This CDR3 reads CATSGGRARTDTQYF. The CDR3 DNA is TGTGCCACCAGTGGGGGCAGGGCGCGCACAGATACGCAGTATTTT.

The chain employs TRBV2 and TRBJ2-5; 9 positions match TRBD1. Germline V gene sequence: CDR1 SNHLY, CDR2 FYNNEI. Germline trimming cut 6 bases from V and 5 bases from J; bases unmatched to any gene: 7. The CDR3 has 14 amino acids. The CDR3 loop reads CASSVGQGKETQYF. CDR3 nucleotide sequence: TGTGCCAGCAGCGTGGGACAGGGCAAGGAGACCCAGTACTTC.

The rearrangement joins TRBV6-5 to TRBJ1-2; possible D gene TRBD1, 5 bases. CDR1 and CDR2 (germline): MNHEY, SVGAGI. This CDR3 has 15 amino acids. V dropped 7 bases and J dropped 8 bases, with 23 bases sitting between them. DNA of the CDR3: TGTGCCAGCACCCCAGCCCCGGGGGTTCGGAGCGGCTACACCTTC. Translated, it gives CASTPAPGVRSGYTF.

V is TRBV15 and J is TRBJ2-7; tentative D call: TRBD1 (6 bases). The length of the CDR3 is 16 residues. CDR1 is LNHNV, CDR2 YYDKDF, per germline (reference sequence). The V end was cut by 2 bases, the J end by 0 bases, with 14 bases between. The CDR3 DNA sequence: TGTGCCACCAGCAGACCCCCTGGGGGCTACTCCTACGAGCAGTACTTC. This encodes CATSRPPGGYSYEQYF.

This chain connects TRBV6-1 to TRBJ1-2; the D is unclear. The V gene lost 2 bases and the J gene lost 8 bases, with 12 bases spanning the gap. Germline CDR1 is MNHNS and CDR2 is SASEGT. CDR3 length: 13 amino acids. CDR3 protein: CASSERSRLGYTF. The CDR3 DNA reads as TGTGCCAGCAGTGAACGAAGCAGACTCGGCTACACCTTC.

V usage is TRBV5-5 and J usage is TRBJ1-5; 7 positions match TRBD1. From germline, CDR1 is SGHKS and CDR2 YYEKEE (reference sequence). Trimming removed 5 bases from V and 3 bases from J; junction bases left unmatched: 5. This CDR3 spans 14 amino acids. The CDR3 here is CASREGAYNQPQHF. As DNA, the CDR3 is TGTGCCAGCAGGGAGGGGGCTTACAATCAGCCCCAGCATTTT.

The CDR3 nucleotides are TGCGCCAGCAGCAAAGGGACAGCTGACTATGGCTACACCTTC. Its translation: CASSKGTADYGYTF. This chain joins TRBV5-1 and TRBJ1-2; 7 bases are a match to TRBD1. V was pared by 4 bases and J by 3 bases, with 6 bases of the junction left unmatched. Germline V gives CDR1 SGHRS, CDR2 YFSETQ. The CDR3 spans 14 residues.

Only one count was recorded for this clone. The chain couples TRBV6-5 to TRBJ2-7; the match to TRBD2 covers 11 bases. The V gene end was trimmed by 5 bases and the J gene end by 3 bases; junction bases not matched to a gene: 6. Germline loops: CDR1 MNHEY, CDR2 SVGAGI. This CDR3 has 15 residues. Here the CDR3 DNA reads TGTGCCAGCAGTCCAAGGACTAGCGGGCACTACGAGCAGTACTTC. This gives the protein CASSPRTSGHYEQYF.

In regard to this clone: The junction does not match germline at one end; this may be a read error. The same CDR3 can be traced to other DNA sequences in this sample. V and J are TRBV9 and TRBJ1-1, with 11 bases matching TRBD1. CDR3 length equals 17 residues. Germline CDR1 reads SGDLS; CDR2 reads YYNGEE. The chain's CDR3 is CASSEGGTGGVNTEAFF. The CDR3 bases are TGTGCCAGCAGCGAGGGGGGGACAGGGGGTGTGAACACCGAAGCTTTCTTT.

This chain connects TRBV20-1 to TRBJ1-2; tentatively, D is TRBD1 (5 bases). Germline CDR1 reads DFQATT; CDR2 reads SNEGSKA (reference sequence). Trimming shortened V by 6 bases and J by 6 bases, and 8 bases separated the two germline ends. The CDR3 spans 10 residues. The CDR3 loop is CSAGEDGYTF. CDR3 coding DNA: TGCAGTGCAGGGGAGGATGGCTACACCTTC.

The gene calls are TRBV28 and TRBJ2-3, with TRBD1 matching 9 bases. CDR1 is MDHEN and CDR2 is SYDVKM in the germline V gene. The CDR3 is made up of 19 amino acids. V was pared by 5 bases and J by 4 bases, with 19 bases of the junction left unmatched. The chain's CDR3 is CASSSQTLGTGQGADTQYF. Written as DNA, the CDR3 is TGTGCCAGCAGTAGCCAGACTCTCGGGACAGGGCAAGGCGCAGATACGCAGTATTTT.

The rearrangement links TRBV19 to TRBJ1-2, with 7 bases that match TRBD1. The V segment lost 4 bases and the J segment 6 bases; nucleotides outside the gene matches: 8. The CDR3 is 14 amino acids. In germline, CDR1 is LNHDA, CDR2 SQIVND (reference sequence). CDR3 sequence: CASSTAGGRNGYTF. CDR3 coding DNA: TGTGCCAGTAGTACGGCAGGGGGTCGGAATGGCTACACCTTC. Full variable domain (outside the CDR3, taken from reference TRBV19 and TRBJ1-2): DGGITQSPKYLFRKEGQNVTLSCEQNLNHDAMYWYRQDPGQGLRLIYYSQIVNDFQKGDIAEGYSVSREKKESFPLTVTSAQKNPTAFYLCASSTAGGRNGYTFGSGTRLTVV.

J is TRBJ2-7 and V is TRBV10-1; D possibly corresponds to TRBD2 (6 bases). V was pared by 0 bases and J by 1 base, with 7 bases between. The CDR3 is 14 amino acids. Germline loops: CDR1 WNHNN, CDR2 SYGVQD (reference sequence). CDR3 in amino acids: CASSESGGSYEQYF. The CDR3 DNA reads TGCGCCAGCAGTGAGTCCGGGGGTTCCTACGAGCAGTACTTC.

V is TRBV7-8 and J is TRBJ1-2; TRBD1 agrees at 9 bases. V gave up 1 base and J gave up 6 bases; unmatched junction bases: 0. Germline values: CDR1 SGHVS, CDR2 FQNEAQ. CDR3 size: 13 residues. CDR3 in amino acids: CASSLGDRDGYTF. CDR3 nucleotide sequence: TGTGCCAGCAGCTTAGGGGACAGGGATGGCTACACCTTC.

This sequence joins TRBV9 and TRBJ2-3; D remains unclear. The CDR3 length is 16 residues. Germline V CDR1 and CDR2: SGDLS, YYNGEE. With 4 bases removed from V and 6 bases from J, the gap between germline ends came to 21 bases. As DNA, the CDR3 is TGTGCCAGCAGCCTCCGCGCCGGGTATCGTGGTGATACGCAGTATTTT. Translation: CASSLRAGYRGDTQYF.

This rearrangement joins TRBV4-2 to TRBJ2-3, with TRBD2 as a possible D gene (6 bases). Germline V gene data show CDR1 as LGHNA and CDR2 as YNFKEQ. V shed 0 bases and J shed 2 bases, with 12 bases lying between them. This CDR3 has 16 residues. The CDR3: CASSQEVRDPTDTQYF. The DNA of the CDR3 is TGTGCCAGCAGCCAAGAGGTGCGGGATCCCACAGATACGCAGTATTTT.

The gene calls are TRBV18 and TRBJ2-2; D possibly corresponds to TRBD2 (5 bases). The CDR3 has 15 amino acids. The V end was cut by 3 bases, the J end by 1 base, with 9 bases between. Germline V lookup: CDR1 KGHSH, CDR2 LQKENI. CDR3 protein: CASSPTTLNTGELFF. The CDR3 DNA is TGTGCCAGCTCACCGACTACCTTGAACACCGGGGAGCTGTTTTTT. Filled out from reference TRBV18 and TRBJ2-2, the complete variable domain reads NAGVMQNPRHLVRRRGQEARLRCSPMKGHSHVYWYRQLPEEGLKFMVYLQKENIIDESGMPKERFSAEFPKEGPSILRIQQVVRGDSAAYFCASSPTTLNTGELFFGEGSRLTVL.

DNA for the CDR3: TGCGCCAGCAGCTTGGGACTAGCGGGGGTCGGGACAGATACGCAGTATTTT. Translated: CASSLGLAGVGTDTQYF. The chain recombines TRBV5-1 with TRBJ2-3; TRBD2 matches at 12 bases. Trimming removed 0 bases from V and 3 bases from J; junction bases left unmatched: 5. Germline V gene lookup returns CDR1 SGHRS and CDR2 YFSETQ. CDR3 length: 17 amino acids.

This clone was recorded only once. The chain has TRBV9 and TRBJ2-7; unclear D gene. V lost 0 bases and J lost 3, with 10 bases in between. This CDR3 is built from 14 residues. CDR1 and CDR2 from the germline V gene are SGDLS and YYNGEE. In nucleotides, the CDR3 is TGTGCCAGCAGCGTAGCTTCAGGATTCTACGAGCAGTACTTC. Translated: CASSVASGFYEQYF.

This clone was seen a handful of times. This sequence joins TRBV12-5 and TRBJ1-3; TRBD1 matches at 9 bases. J gave up 0 bases and V 6 bases, and 9 bases lay outside the gene matches. CDR1 is LGHNT and CDR2 is FRNRAP in the germline V gene. CDR3 length: 17 amino acids. The CDR3 spells CASGLDRGFLSGNTIYF. The CDR3 DNA reads as TGTGCTAGTGGGCTAGACAGGGGGTTCCTCTCTGGAAACACCATATATTTT.

This chain uses TRBV6-1 with TRBJ2-4; no clear D gene. From germline, CDR1 is MNHNS and CDR2 SASEGT. The CDR3 sequence is 14 residues long. V was pared by 8 bases and J by 0 bases, with 11 bases between. The CDR3 here is CASALDSAKNIQYF. CDR3 DNA: TGTGCCAGCGCCCTCGACTCAGCCAAAAACATTCAGTACTTC.

With respect to this clone: Relative to the germline gene, one junction end is altered; a read error may explain this. The rearrangement links TRBV7-7 to TRBJ2-1; 10 bases agree with TRBD1. This CDR3 spans 14 amino acids. CDR1 SSHAT and CDR2 FNYEAQ come from the germline V gene (reference sequence). The CDR3 reads CASSLTGGYDEQFF. CDR3 in DNA: TGTGCCAGCAGCTTGACAGGGGGCTACGATGAGCAGTTCTTC.

This sequence joins TRBV30 and TRBJ1-5; 10 bases fit TRBD1. CDR3 length: 14 amino acids. V shed 2 bases, J shed 7 bases, and the junction held 5 bases outside the gene matches. The germline CDR1 and CDR2 sequences are GTSNPN and SVGIG (reference sequence). CDR3 amino acids: CAWSIGQGEQPQHF. The CDR3 DNA reads TGTGCCTGGAGTATAGGACAGGGGGAGCAGCCCCAGCATTTT.

This rearrangement joins TRBV2 to TRBJ2-4, with 7 bases matching TRBD2. The CDR3 has 13 residues. V was pared by 7 bases and J by 1 base, with 1 base of the junction left unmatched. In germline, CDR1 is SNHLY, CDR2 FYNNEI. The CDR3 loop reads CASTGGAKNIQYF. For the CDR3, the DNA is TGTGCCAGCACCGGGGGGGCCAAAAACATTCAGTACTTC.